This TCR beta chain was sequenced for a study of shared clonotypes between healthy human individuals. The naive CD8 population came from CD45RO-negative cells selected for CCR7, without terminally differentiated effector memory CD45RA+ cells. Trimming took 4 bases from V and 1 from J, leaving 7 bases between them. The germline gives CDR1 LNHDA, CDR2 SQIVND (reference sequence). CDR3 length: 13 residues. Of note for this clone: Other DNA sequences of this sample code for an identical CDR3.

Generated by immunoSEQ multiplex PCR, the TCRdb table keeps only in-frame clones and is missing some. Of about 1,900,000 clones listed, approximately 95% are singletons. The chain links TRBV19 to TRBJ1-1; D unclear. Sequencing used naive CD8+ T cells sorted from blood. This receptor was identified in a man younger than 35 in good health. CDR3 coding DNA: TGTGCCAGTAGTACGAGTGGGAACACTGAAGCTTTCTTT. Its translation is CASSTSGNTEAFF.